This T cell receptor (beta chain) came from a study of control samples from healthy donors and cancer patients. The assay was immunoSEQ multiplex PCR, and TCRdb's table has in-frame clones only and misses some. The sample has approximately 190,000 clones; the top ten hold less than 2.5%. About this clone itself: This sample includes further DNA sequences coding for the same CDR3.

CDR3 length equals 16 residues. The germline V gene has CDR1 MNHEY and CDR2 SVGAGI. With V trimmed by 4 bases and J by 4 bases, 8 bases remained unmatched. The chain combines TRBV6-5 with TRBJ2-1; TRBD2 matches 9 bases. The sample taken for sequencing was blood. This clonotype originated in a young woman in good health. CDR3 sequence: CASSSPGAGGYNEQFF. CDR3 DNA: TGTGCCAGCAGTTCGCCGGGGGCGGGGGGGTACAATGAGCAGTTCTTC.